This T cell receptor (beta chain) is drawn from a study of cytomegalovirus exposure and HLA in healthy donors. Study at large: Earlier, 180 million or so T cells were analyzed, and about 120 million unique TCR beta sequences were found among them.

The V and J ends lost 6 bases and 10 bases, in that order; junction bases with no gene match: 15. Per the germline V gene, CDR1 is SGHVS and CDR2 is FQNEAQ. CDR3 length: 15 residues. It was with 60 Vbeta and 13 Jbeta primers that the PCR ran. Sequencing was performed with immunoSEQ multiplex PCR; in TCRdb, only in-frame clones are kept and a portion is missing. The sample includes about 160,000 clones, around 79% of them seen just once. Sequencing was carried out using PBMCs. The V and J genes are TRBV7-8 and TRBJ2-1, with 7 bases lining up with TRBD2. The sequence came from a man between 40 and 49 years old in good health and CMV-seronegative. The CDR3 protein is CASRPQAGAIREQFF. As DNA, the CDR3 is TGTGCCAGCAGACCGCAGGCGGGAGCGATTCGGGAGCAGTTCTTC. Supplemented by reference TRBV7-8 and TRBJ2-1, the full variable domain reads GAGVSQSPRYKVAKRGQDVALRCDPISGHVSLFWYQQALGQGPEFLTYFQNEAQLDKSGLPSDRFFAERPEGSVSTLKIQRTQQEDSAVYLCASRPQAGAIREQFFGPGTRLTVL.